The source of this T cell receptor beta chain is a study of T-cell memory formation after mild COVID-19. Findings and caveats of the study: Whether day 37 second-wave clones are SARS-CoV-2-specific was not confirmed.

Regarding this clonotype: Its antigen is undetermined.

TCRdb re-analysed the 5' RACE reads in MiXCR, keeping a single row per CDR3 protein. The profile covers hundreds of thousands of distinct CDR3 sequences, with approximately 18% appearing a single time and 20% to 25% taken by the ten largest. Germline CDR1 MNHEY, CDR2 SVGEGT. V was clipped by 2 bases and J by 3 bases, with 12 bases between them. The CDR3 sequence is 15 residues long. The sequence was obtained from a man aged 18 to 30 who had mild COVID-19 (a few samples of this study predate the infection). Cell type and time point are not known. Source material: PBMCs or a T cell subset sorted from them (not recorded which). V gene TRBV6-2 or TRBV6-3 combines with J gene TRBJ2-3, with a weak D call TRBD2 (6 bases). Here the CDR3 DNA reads TGTGCCAGCAGTTACGGGACTTCGCCAACAGATACGCAGTATTTT. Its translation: CASSYGTSPTDTQYF.